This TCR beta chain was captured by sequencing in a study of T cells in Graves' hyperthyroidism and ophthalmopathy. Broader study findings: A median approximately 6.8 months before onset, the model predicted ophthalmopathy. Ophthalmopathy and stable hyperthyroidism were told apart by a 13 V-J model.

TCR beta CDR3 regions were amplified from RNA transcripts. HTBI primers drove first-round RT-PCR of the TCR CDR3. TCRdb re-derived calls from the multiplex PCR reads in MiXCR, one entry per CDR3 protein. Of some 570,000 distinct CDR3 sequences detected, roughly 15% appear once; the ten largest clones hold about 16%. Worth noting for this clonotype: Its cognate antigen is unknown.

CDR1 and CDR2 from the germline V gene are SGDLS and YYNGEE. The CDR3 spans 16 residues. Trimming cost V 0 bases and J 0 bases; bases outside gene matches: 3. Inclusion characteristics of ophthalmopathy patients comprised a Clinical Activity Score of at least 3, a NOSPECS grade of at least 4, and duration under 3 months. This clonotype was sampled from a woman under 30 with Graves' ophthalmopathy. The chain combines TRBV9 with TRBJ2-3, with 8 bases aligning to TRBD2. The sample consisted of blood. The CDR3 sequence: CASSVEVAGSTDTQYF. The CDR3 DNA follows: TGTGCCAGCAGCGTAGAAGTAGCGGGGAGCACAGATACGCAGTATTTT.